The rows below give T cell receptor beta chains drawn from one sample of a study of blood T cell repertoires in COVID-19. Clones were read by immunoSEQ multiplex PCR, and TCRdb kept only the in-frame ones, dropping some. The sample yields 90,000 to 120,000 clones, 80% to 90% seen once. The sample comprised PBMCs or T cells enriched from blood (not recorded which). The receptors here all came from a woman aged 45-65 years who had recovered from COVID-19. Both conserved end residues are part of each CDR3. The order of the fields is CDR3 DNA, CDR3 protein, D gene, clone size, J gene, V gene. The D gene is left open where the match is weak. Clone size is shown for a subset of rows, as once, few, many or a class of expanded clone.

CDR3 DNA: TGTGCCAGCAGGAGGGGGCAGGATGGACAGCCCCAGCATTTT
CDR3 protein: CASRRGQDGQPQHF
D gene: TRBD1
clone size: few
J gene: TRBJ1-5
V gene: TRBV6-5

CDR3 DNA: TGTGCCTGGAGCGGAGGATCCTACGAGCAGTACTTC
CDR3 protein: CAWSGGSYEQYF
D gene: NA
clone size: NA
J gene: TRBJ2-7
V gene: TRBV30

CDR3 DNA: TGTGCCAGCAGTTACTCACAGGTCCCCTACAATGAGCAGTTCTTC
CDR3 protein: CASSYSQVPYNEQFF
D gene: NA
clone size: NA
J gene: TRBJ2-1
V gene: TRBV6-5

CDR3 DNA: TGTGCCAGCAGCTTAGCGTCAGGGGCTAGCACAGATACGCAGTATTTT
CDR3 protein: CASSLASGASTDTQYF
D gene: NA
clone size: NA
J gene: TRBJ2-3
V gene: TRBV7-9

CDR3 DNA: TGTGCCAGCAGAATGGGACAGGATAATTCACCCCTCCACTTT
CDR3 protein: CASRMGQDNSPLHF
D gene: TRBD1
clone size: NA
J gene: TRBJ1-6
V gene: TRBV27

CDR3 DNA: TGTGCCAGCAGTGCCTCTTGGACAGGGGGCAGGTCGGGTCAGCCCCAGCATTTT
CDR3 protein: CASSASWTGGRSGQPQHF
D gene: TRBD1
clone size: few
J gene: TRBJ1-5
V gene: TRBV6-1

CDR3 DNA: TGCGCCAGCAGCTTGGTGGTGGGAGGGCTTAAGTTCTTC
CDR3 protein: CASSLVVGGLKFF
D gene: TRBD2
clone size: NA
J gene: TRBJ2-1
V gene: TRBV5-1

CDR3 DNA: TGTGCCAGCACCTCGACTGGTTACGAGCAGTACTTC
CDR3 protein: CASTSTGYEQYF
D gene: NA
clone size: NA
J gene: TRBJ2-7
V gene: TRBV12-3/TRBV12-4

CDR3 DNA: TGTGCCAGCAGGCCCTCAGGGGTGGGCGAGCAGTACTTC
CDR3 protein: CASRPSGVGEQYF
D gene: NA
clone size: NA
J gene: TRBJ2-7
V gene: TRBV2

CDR3 DNA: TGCAGCGTTGAGTGGACATCAACTAATGAAAAACTGTTTTTT
CDR3 protein: CSVEWTSTNEKLFF
D gene: NA
clone size: NA
J gene: TRBJ1-4
V gene: TRBV29-1

CDR3 DNA: TGTGCCAGCAGCGTAGCTACCCTAGCGGTCGAGACCCAGTACTTC
CDR3 protein: CASSVATLAVETQYF
D gene: TRBD2
clone size: NA
J gene: TRBJ2-5
V gene: TRBV9

CDR3 DNA: TGTGCCAGCAGCCCGTCTGGAACTAGCGGGAGGCATGAGCAGTTCTTC
CDR3 protein: CASSPSGTSGRHEQFF
D gene: TRBD2
clone size: NA
J gene: TRBJ2-1
V gene: TRBV5-6

CDR3 DNA: TGTGCCACCAGTGATGGAGCACAGGGCGCCAAGAACACTGAAGCTTTCTTT
CDR3 protein: CATSDGAQGAKNTEAFF
D gene: NA
clone size: NA
J gene: TRBJ1-1
V gene: TRBV24-1